The 24 T cell receptor beta chains below all came from one sample that was sequenced in a study of cytomegalovirus exposure and HLA in healthy donors. The PCR used 60 Vbeta and 13 Jbeta primers. Here immunoSEQ multiplex PCR was the method, and the copy in TCRdb shows in-frame clones only, minus some. The data show about 180,000 clones, approximately 83% seen once. Sequenced sample: PBMCs. The receptor set was obtained from a boy between 2 and 15 years old in good health and CMV-seronegative.

The chain links TRBV7-2 to TRBJ2-3; 8 bases line up with TRBD2. The CDR3 spans 16 residues. Trimming at V came to 5 bases and at J to 2 bases, leaving 9 bases not matched to a gene. The germline CDR1 and CDR2 sequences are SGHTA and FQGNSA. Written as DNA, the CDR3 is TGTGCCAGCAGCCTCACTAGCGGAGCCTACACAGATACGCAGTATTTT. Amino acids: CASSLTSGAYTDTQYF.

V usage is TRBV2 and J usage is TRBJ1-1; TRBD1 agrees at 10 bases. This CDR3 has 14 amino acids. Germline-derived CDR1 and CDR2 are SNHLY and FYNNEI. J was trimmed by 1 base and V by 9 bases; bases with no gene match: 5. As DNA, the CDR3 is TGTGCCAGAAGACAGGGGGCAGGGAACACTGAAGCTTTCTTT. Translated: CARRQGAGNTEAFF.

The chain joins TRBV5-4 to TRBJ2-2; D unclear. Trimming removed 4 bases from V and 2 bases from J, with 3 bases in between. Germline CDR1 reads SGHNT; CDR2 reads YYREEE (reference sequence). This CDR3 comprises 12 residues. In DNA, the CDR3 is TGTGCCAGCAGCATAAACACCGGGGAGCTGTTTTTT. Translated: CASSINTGELFF.

The chain has TRBV29-1 and TRBJ2-2; maybe TRBD1 (6 bases). V dropped 3 bases and J dropped 4 bases, with 12 bases sitting between them. The CDR3 runs 14 residues. CDR1 and CDR2 (germline): SQVTM, ANQGSEA. CDR3: CSVDRGGSTGELFF. DNA for the CDR3: TGCAGCGTTGACCGAGGGGGATCCACCGGGGAGCTGTTTTTT.

The chain joins TRBV19 to TRBJ2-3, with no clear D. Trimming took 6 bases from V and 6 from J, leaving 13 bases between them. Per the germline V gene, CDR1 is LNHDA and CDR2 is SQIVND (reference sequence). The CDR3 spans 13 residues. The CDR3 region has the DNA TGTGCCAGTAGCAAAACGGGTGTGGATACGCAGTATTTT. Its translation is CASSKTGVDTQYF.

This chain uses TRBV27 with TRBJ2-7, with TRBD2 identical over 7 bases. Germline-derived CDR1 and CDR2 are MNHEY and SMNVEV (reference sequence). This CDR3 has 15 residues. J lost 7 bases, V lost 2 bases, and 11 bases had no gene match. CDR3 residues: CASSLRREGPGEQYF. CDR3 in DNA: TGTGCCAGCAGTTTAAGGAGGGAGGGACCTGGGGAGCAGTACTTC.

A single count supports this clone. The rearrangement joins TRBV4-3 to TRBJ2-1, with 10 bases fitting TRBD2. There are 17 residues in the CDR3. The V gene's germline CDR1 is LGHNA and CDR2 YSLEER. With 0 bases clipped from V and 8 bases from J, the junction kept 10 bases outside the gene matches. Here the CDR3 reads CASSQDWLSGRADEQFF. Here the CDR3 DNA reads TGCGCCAGCAGCCAAGATTGGTTAAGCGGGAGGGCCGATGAGCAGTTCTTC.

This clone was seen a handful of times. The V and J genes are TRBV7-2 and TRBJ2-3; 11 nucleotides agree with TRBD2. The CDR3 is 19 residues long. Per germline, CDR1 SGHTA and CDR2 FQGNSA. Trimming cost V 5 bases and J 1 base; bases outside gene matches: 14. The CDR3 loop is CASSPTRPTSGMRTDTQYF. In DNA, the CDR3 is TGTGCCAGCAGCCCAACCCGTCCGACTAGCGGGATGCGCACAGATACGCAGTATTTT.

The V gene is TRBV5-4, the J gene TRBJ1-2; the match to TRBD1 covers 7 bases. The germline V gene encodes CDR1 SGHNT and CDR2 YYREEE (reference sequence). V lost 3 bases, J lost 3 bases, and 2 bases stayed unmatched. CDR3 size: 13 residues. The CDR3, as DNA: TGTGCCAGCAGCTGGGACAGCTACTATGGCTACACCTTC. Translating gives CASSWDSYYGYTF.

J is TRBJ1-2 and V is TRBV13; 7 bases agree with TRBD1. Germline CDR1 is PRHDT and CDR2 is FYEKMQ (reference sequence). The CDR3 is 15 amino acids. The ends lost 0 bases at V and 2 bases at J; junction bases unmatched: 3. Here the CDR3 DNA reads TGTGCCAGCAGCTTAGGGGGACAGCTGAACTATGGCTACACCTTC. Translated, it gives CASSLGGQLNYGYTF.

Only one count was recorded for this clone. CDR3 sequence (DNA): TGTGCCAGTAGCCGGGACACCCACCGCCGAACTGAAGCTTTCTTT. Its protein is CASSRDTHRRTEAFF. The V call is TRBV19, the J call TRBJ1-1, with a tentative D call TRBD1 (6 bases). Trimming left V 6 bases short and J 5 bases short, with 19 bases between. The germline V gene encodes CDR1 LNHDA and CDR2 SQIVND (reference sequence). This CDR3 spans 15 amino acids.

This chain connects TRBV10-2 to TRBJ1-6; no firm D call. V was trimmed by 3 bases and J by 8 bases, leaving 5 bases between them. The germline V gene encodes CDR1 WSHSY and CDR2 SAAADI. CDR3 size: 12 residues. CDR3 region: CASSDRYSPLHF. CDR3 nucleotides: TGCGCCAGCAGTGACAGATATTCACCCCTCCACTTT.

This rearrangement joins TRBV7-9 to TRBJ1-2, with TRBD1 matching 8 bases. The length of the CDR3 is 15 residues. Germline V lookup: CDR1 SEHNR, CDR2 FQNEAQ (reference sequence). V lost 3 bases and J lost 4; bases outside the gene matches: 7. The CDR3, as DNA: TGTGCCAGCAGCTTTGGACAGGGCCTATTCTATGGCTACACCTTC. Residues: CASSFGQGLFYGYTF.

The DNA of the CDR3 is TGTGCCAGCAGTTCCGTGGACAGGGGGGTTGAAAAACTGTTTTTT. Translation: CASSSVDRGVEKLFF. The chain combines TRBV28 with TRBJ1-4; TRBD1 agrees at 10 bases. V shed 4 bases, J shed 7 bases, and the junction held 6 bases outside the gene matches. The germline CDR1 and CDR2 sequences are MDHEN and SYDVKM. The CDR3 is made up of 15 amino acids.

V is TRBV30 and J is TRBJ2-6; 10 bases align to TRBD1. This CDR3 has 17 amino acids. V gave up 6 bases and J gave up 1 base; unmatched junction bases: 9. Germline V gives CDR1 GTSNPN, CDR2 SVGIG (reference sequence). CDR3 DNA: TGTGCCTGCAACCGGGACAGGGGAAGTTCTGGGGCCAACGTCCTGACTTTC. This translates into CACNRDRGSSGANVLTF.

This clone was counted once. The chain combines TRBV5-4 with TRBJ2-7; TRBD1 aligns across 8 bases. The V gene's germline CDR1 is SGHNT and CDR2 YYREEE (reference sequence). J gave up 0 bases and V 4 bases, and 6 bases lay outside the gene matches. CDR3 length: 15 residues. CDR3 loop: CASSRGQGRSYEQYF. The DNA for the CDR3 is TGTGCCAGCAGCCGAGGACAGGGACGCTCCTACGAGCAGTACTTC.

The chain is built from TRBV5-1 and TRBJ2-1; D is unclear. With 1 base removed from V and 0 bases from J, the gap between germline ends came to 11 bases. CDR1 and CDR2 (germline): SGHRS, YFSETQ. The CDR3 contains 16 residues. The CDR3 DNA reads as TGCGCCAGCAGCTTGCCCAGCGAGAGCTCCTACAATGAGCAGTTCTTC. Amino acid sequence: CASSLPSESSYNEQFF.

The V and J genes are TRBV29-1 and TRBJ2-5; D is possibly TRBD2 (7 bases). Germline V gene sequence: CDR1 SQVTM, CDR2 ANQGSEA. This CDR3 has 13 residues. V lost 6 bases and J lost 5, with 16 bases in between. DNA for the CDR3: TGCAGCGTAGAGGACGGGGGGCTGGAGACCCAGTACTTC. Residues: CSVEDGGLETQYF.

This chain joins TRBV6-5 and TRBJ2-5, with 9 bases that match TRBD1. Germline assignment: CDR1 MNHEY and CDR2 SVGAGI. V shed 7 bases, J shed 7 bases, and the junction held 13 bases outside the gene matches. The CDR3 is 15 residues long. This CDR3 is CASKIARQGEGTQYF. CDR3 nucleotides: TGTGCCAGCAAGATTGCCCGACAGGGGGAAGGGACCCAGTACTTC.

The chain links TRBV4-3 to TRBJ2-1, with TRBD2 matching 13 bases. With 0 bases clipped from V and 5 bases from J, the junction kept 10 bases outside the gene matches. The germline gives CDR1 LGHNA, CDR2 YSLEER. The CDR3 consists of 19 residues. CDR3: CASSQDIPTSGRLDNEQFF. The CDR3 DNA is TGCGCCAGCAGCCAAGATATACCGACTAGCGGGAGGTTAGACAATGAGCAGTTCTTC.

The chain links TRBV7-8 to TRBJ2-7; TRBD2 is a possible D gene (6 bases). Germline lookup yields CDR1 SGHVS and CDR2 FQNEAQ. The CDR3 sequence is 13 residues long. V lost 5 bases to trimming and J lost 3 bases, with 11 bases between them. This chain's CDR3 is CASSPRLDYEQYF. CDR3 DNA: TGTGCCAGCAGCCCCCGACTAGACTACGAGCAGTACTTC. Full variable domain (remainder filled in from reference TRBV7-8 and TRBJ2-7): GAGVSQSPRYKVAKRGQDVALRCDPISGHVSLFWYQQALGQGPEFLTYFQNEAQLDKSGLPSDRFFAERPEGSVSTLKIQRTQQEDSAVYLCASSPRLDYEQYFGPGTRLTVT.

This clone has a handful of counts. Other nucleotide sequences from this sample produce the same CDR3. This rearrangement joins TRBV9 to TRBJ2-3; D is ambiguous. The CDR3 covers 14 residues. V lost 1 base and J lost 3, with 9 bases in between. Germline-derived CDR1 and CDR2 are SGDLS and YYNGEE. CDR3 in DNA: TGTGCCAGCAGCGTATCTGGCAGGACAGATACGCAGTATTTT. Translation gives CASSVSGRTDTQYF.

This chain connects TRBV19 to TRBJ1-1; a weak D match, TRBD1 (5 bases). Germline V gene sequence: CDR1 LNHDA, CDR2 SQIVND (reference sequence). This CDR3 is 14 amino acids long. V was clipped by 7 bases and J by 0 bases, with 12 bases between them. The CDR3 DNA sequence: TGTGCCAGTATTGACAGAACACTGAACACTGAAGCTTTCTTT. It translates to CASIDRTLNTEAFF.

The rearrangement joins TRBV5-6 to TRBJ2-3; TRBD1 might be the D (5 bases). The CDR3 extends over 15 amino acids. Trimming removed 0 bases at V and 3 bases at J, with 11 bases between. Looked up from germline, CDR1 is SGHDT and CDR2 is YYEEEE. CDR3 residues: CASSLGVGVTDTQYF. The CDR3 nucleotides read TGTGCCAGCAGCTTGGGGGTAGGGGTGACAGATACGCAGTATTTT.